Below, 13 T cell receptor beta chains from the same sample are listed, as sequenced in a study of cytomegalovirus exposure and HLA in healthy donors. 13 Jbeta primers and 60 Vbeta primers were used for the PCR. TCRdb keeps only in-frame clones here, not all; method: immunoSEQ multiplex PCR. The profile shows roughly 150,000 clones, 65% to 85% of them singletons. The sample taken for sequencing was PBMCs. The receptors were gathered from a woman between 50 and 59 years old in good health and CMV-seropositive.

DNA of the CDR3: TGTGCCAGCAGCCCACAGGGGGGTAATGAAAAACTGTTTTTT. This gives the protein CASSPQGGNEKLFF. This chain joins TRBV5-8 and TRBJ1-4; TRBD1 matches 8 bases. Germline V gene sequence: CDR1 SGHTS, CDR2 YDEGEE. The CDR3 is 14 residues long. J was trimmed by 4 bases and V by 4 bases; bases with no gene match: 3.

This chain links TRBV15 with TRBJ2-6; the D gene is possibly TRBD1 (6 bases). The germline V gene encodes CDR1 LNHNV and CDR2 YYDKDF (reference sequence). V lost 1 base and J 1 base, leaving 14 bases between the germline ends. The CDR3 loop spans 18 amino acids. The CDR3 region has the DNA TGTGCCACCAGCAGAGTCCAGGGGTTAGGTTCTGGGGCCAACGTCCTGACTTTC. Its translation is CATSRVQGLGSGANVLTF.

This clone was detected only once. V is TRBV30 and J is TRBJ2-4; D perhaps matches TRBD1 (7 bases). The V end lost 2 bases, the J end lost 9 bases, and 20 bases lay between the germline ends. The CDR3 contains 15 residues. Per germline, CDR1 GTSNPN and CDR2 SVGIG (reference sequence). The CDR3 loop is CAWSPTDREVTIQYF. The CDR3, as DNA: TGTGCCTGGAGTCCCACCGACAGGGAGGTAACCATTCAGTACTTC. Based on the CDR3 plus reference TRBV30 and TRBJ2-4, the full variable domain is SQTIHQWPATLVQPVGSPLSLECTVEGTSNPNLYWYRQAAGRGLQLLFYSVGIGQISSEVPQNLSASRPQDRQFILSSKKLLLSDSGFYLCAWSPTDREVTIQYFGAGTRLSVL.

V is TRBV11-1 and J is TRBJ1-2, with TRBD1 identical over 11 bases. Trimming cost V 4 bases and J 2 bases; bases outside gene matches: 12. Germline assignment: CDR1 SGHAT and CDR2 FQDESV (reference sequence). The CDR3 totals 18 residues. CDR3 residues: CASSSHRTGGDLNYGYTF. The CDR3 nucleotides read TGTGCCAGCAGCTCCCACCGGACAGGGGGCGACCTAAACTATGGCTACACCTTC. Complete variable domain (other parts from reference TRBV11-1 and TRBJ1-2): EAEVAQSPRYKITEKSQAVAFWCDPISGHATLYWYRQILGQGPELLVQFQDESVVDDSQLPKDRFSAERLKGVDSTLKIQPAELGDSAMYLCASSSHRTGGDLNYGYTFGSGTRLTVV.

The rearrangement joins TRBV6-5 to TRBJ1-1; 10 nucleotides line up with TRBD1. CDR1 and CDR2 (germline): MNHEY, SVGAGI. This CDR3 is built from 15 residues. The V gene end was trimmed by 6 bases and the J gene end by 4 bases; junction bases not matched to a gene: 8. In nucleotides, the CDR3 is TGTGCCAGCAGCCTGGGACAGGGGTATTTCACTGAAGCTTTCTTT. Its protein is CASSLGQGYFTEAFF.

This rearrangement joins TRBV27 to TRBJ1-1; D possibly corresponds to TRBD1 (5 bases). V was cut by 5 bases and J by 6 bases, with 25 bases left in between. The CDR3 spans 17 residues. Per germline, CDR1 MNHEY and CDR2 SMNVEV (reference sequence). The CDR3, as DNA: TGTGCCAGCAGTCCTATCCAGTCTTCAGGGTTCTACTCTGAAGCTTTCTTT. Encoded protein: CASSPIQSSGFYSEAFF.

CDR3 region: CASSLQAGAYNEQFF. The CDR3 DNA sequence: TGTGCCAGCAGCTTACAAGCGGGAGCCTACAATGAGCAGTTCTTC. V gene TRBV7-3 combines with J gene TRBJ2-1; 8 nucleotides match TRBD2. Per the germline V gene, CDR1 is SGHTA and CDR2 is FQGTGA. After removal of 2 bases from V and 2 bases from J, the junction contained 2 bases not matched to a gene. The CDR3 runs to 15 residues.

The rearrangement links TRBV4-1 to TRBJ1-5; tentative D call: TRBD1 (5 bases). The length of the CDR3 is 14 residues. V was cut by 0 bases and J by 5 bases, with 8 bases left in between. The germline gives CDR1 MGHRA, CDR2 YSYEKL. DNA of the CDR3: TGCGCCAGCAGCCAAGACAGGGAGGATCAGCCCCAGCATTTT. As protein: CASSQDREDQPQHF.

The chain employs TRBV6-5 and TRBJ1-1; D might be TRBD1 (5 bases). The CDR3 consists of 15 residues. Germline V gene data show CDR1 as MNHEY and CDR2 as SVGAGI. V lost 0 bases to trimming and J lost 5 bases, with 13 bases between them. The CDR3: CASSYSGGSGTEAFF. The DNA for the CDR3 is TGTGCCAGCAGTTACTCGGGGGGGAGTGGAACTGAAGCTTTCTTT.

This clone was counted once. The chain recombines TRBV9 with TRBJ2-3; the match to TRBD1 covers 9 bases. The CDR3 has 14 amino acids. Germline CDR1 reads SGDLS; CDR2 reads YYNGEE. Trimming took 3 bases from V and 3 from J; bases not matched to a gene: 2. The CDR3 DNA sequence: TGTGCCAGCAGCGCAGGACAGGGGACAGATACGCAGTATTTT. Protein product: CASSAGQGTDTQYF.

CDR3 bases: TGTGCCAGCAGCCGCCGACAGGGTGTTTCCTACGAGCAGTACTTC. This encodes CASSRRQGVSYEQYF. The V gene is TRBV28, the J gene TRBJ2-7, with 7 positions matching TRBD1. CDR1 and CDR2 (germline): MDHEN, SYDVKM. This CDR3 has 15 amino acids. Trimming removed 6 bases from V and 1 base from J; junction bases left unmatched: 9.

The CDR3 DNA reads TGTGCCAGCACTCGGGGTGGCTCTGGAAACACCATATATTTT. Protein: CASTRGGSGNTIYF. The chain combines TRBV2 with TRBJ1-3; D is unresolved. Germline-derived CDR1 and CDR2 are SNHLY and FYNNEI. With 7 bases removed from V and 0 bases from J, the gap between germline ends came to 10 bases. This CDR3 has 14 amino acids. Variable domain in full (rest from reference TRBV2 and TRBJ1-3): EPEVTQTPSHQVTQMGQEVILRCVPISNHLYFYWYRQILGQKVEFLVSFYNNEISEKSEIFDDQFSVERPDGSNFTLKIRSTKLEDSAMYFCASTRGGSGNTIYFGEGSWLTVV.

The V gene is TRBV28, the J gene TRBJ2-7; 7 nucleotides line up with TRBD1. The CDR3 spans 14 residues. V dropped 4 bases and J dropped 3; count of bases not matched to a gene: 6. Germline V gene sequence: CDR1 MDHEN, CDR2 SYDVKM. The CDR3: CASSSRTGLYEQYF. The DNA of the CDR3 is TGTGCCAGCAGTTCCCGGACAGGACTCTACGAGCAGTACTTC.